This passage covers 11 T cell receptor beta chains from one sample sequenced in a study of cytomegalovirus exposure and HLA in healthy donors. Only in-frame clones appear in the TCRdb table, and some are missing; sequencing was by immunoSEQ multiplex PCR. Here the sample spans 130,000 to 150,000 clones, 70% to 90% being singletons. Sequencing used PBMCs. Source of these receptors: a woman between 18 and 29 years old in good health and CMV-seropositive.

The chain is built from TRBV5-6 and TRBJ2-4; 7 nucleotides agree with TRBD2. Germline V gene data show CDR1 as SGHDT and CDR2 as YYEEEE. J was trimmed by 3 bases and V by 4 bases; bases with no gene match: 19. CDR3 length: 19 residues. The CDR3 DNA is TGTGCCAGCAGCCCACCGACTAGCAACCCTTCTCTCGTCAAAAACATTCAGTACTTC. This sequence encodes CASSPPTSNPSLVKNIQYF.

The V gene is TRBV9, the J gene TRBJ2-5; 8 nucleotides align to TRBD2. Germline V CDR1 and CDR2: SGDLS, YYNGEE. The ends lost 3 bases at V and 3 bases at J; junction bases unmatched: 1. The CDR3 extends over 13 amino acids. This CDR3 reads CASSATSEETQYF. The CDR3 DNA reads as TGTGCCAGCAGCGCGACTAGCGAAGAGACCCAGTACTTC.

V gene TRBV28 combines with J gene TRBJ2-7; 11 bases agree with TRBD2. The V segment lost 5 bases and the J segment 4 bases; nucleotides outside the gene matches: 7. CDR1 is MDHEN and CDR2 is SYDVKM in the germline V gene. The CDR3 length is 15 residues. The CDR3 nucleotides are TGTGCCAGCAGTCATGCCAGGACTAGCGGGTACGAGCAGTACTTC. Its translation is CASSHARTSGYEQYF.

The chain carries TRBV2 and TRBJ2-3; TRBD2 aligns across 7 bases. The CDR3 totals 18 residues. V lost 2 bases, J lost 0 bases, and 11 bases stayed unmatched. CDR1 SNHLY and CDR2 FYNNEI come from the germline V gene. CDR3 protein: CASSEFWGRATSTDTQYF. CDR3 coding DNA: TGTGCCAGCAGTGAATTTTGGGGGAGGGCTACTAGCACAGATACGCAGTATTTT.

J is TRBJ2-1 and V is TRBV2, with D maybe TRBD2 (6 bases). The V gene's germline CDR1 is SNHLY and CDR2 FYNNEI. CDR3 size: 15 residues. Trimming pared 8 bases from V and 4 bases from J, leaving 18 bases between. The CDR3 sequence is CASGLATEGYNEQFF. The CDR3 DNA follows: TGTGCCAGCGGTCTAGCGACGGAGGGATACAATGAGCAGTTCTTC.

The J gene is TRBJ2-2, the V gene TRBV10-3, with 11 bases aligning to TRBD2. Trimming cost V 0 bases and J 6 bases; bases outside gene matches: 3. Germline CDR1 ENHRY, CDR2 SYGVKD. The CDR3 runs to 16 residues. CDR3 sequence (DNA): TGTGCCATCAGTGAGTCGCTAGCGGGAGGCGCCGGGGAGCTGTTTTTT. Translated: CAISESLAGGAGELFF.

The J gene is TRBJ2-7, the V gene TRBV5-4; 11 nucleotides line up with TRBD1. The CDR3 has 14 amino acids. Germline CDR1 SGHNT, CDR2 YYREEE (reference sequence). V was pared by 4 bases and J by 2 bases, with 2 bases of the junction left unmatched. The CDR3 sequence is CASSGDRGAYEQYF. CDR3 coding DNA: TGTGCCAGCAGCGGGGACAGGGGGGCCTACGAGCAGTACTTC. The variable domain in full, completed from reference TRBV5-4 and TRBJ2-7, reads ETGVTQSPTHLIKTRGQQVTLRCSSQSGHNTVSWYQQALGQGPQFIFQYYREEENGRGNFPPRFSGLQFPNYSSELNVNALELDDSALYLCASSGDRGAYEQYFGPGTRLTVT.

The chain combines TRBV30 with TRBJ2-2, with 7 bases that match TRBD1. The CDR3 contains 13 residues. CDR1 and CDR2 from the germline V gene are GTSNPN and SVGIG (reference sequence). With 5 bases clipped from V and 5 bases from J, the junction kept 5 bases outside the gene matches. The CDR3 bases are TGTGCCTGGTTTAGGGGGCTAACCGGGGAGCTGTTTTTT. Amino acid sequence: CAWFRGLTGELFF. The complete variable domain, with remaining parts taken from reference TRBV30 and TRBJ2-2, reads SQTIHQWPATLVQPVGSPLSLECTVEGTSNPNLYWYRQAAGRGLQLLFYSVGIGQISSEVPQNLSASRPQDRQFILSSKKLLLSDSGFYLCAWFRGLTGELFFGEGSRLTVL.

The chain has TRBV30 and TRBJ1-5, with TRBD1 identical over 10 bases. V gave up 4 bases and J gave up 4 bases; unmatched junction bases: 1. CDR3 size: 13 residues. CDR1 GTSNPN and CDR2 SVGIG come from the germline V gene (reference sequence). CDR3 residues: CAWTGQGNQPQHF. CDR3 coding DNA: TGTGCCTGGACGGGACAGGGGAATCAGCCCCAGCATTTT.

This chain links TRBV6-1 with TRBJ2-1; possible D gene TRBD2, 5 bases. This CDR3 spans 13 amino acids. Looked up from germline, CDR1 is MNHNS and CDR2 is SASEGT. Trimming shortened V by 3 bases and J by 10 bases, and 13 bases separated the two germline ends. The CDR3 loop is CASSDSPRREQFF. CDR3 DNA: TGTGCCAGCAGTGACAGCCCCCGGAGGGAGCAGTTCTTC.

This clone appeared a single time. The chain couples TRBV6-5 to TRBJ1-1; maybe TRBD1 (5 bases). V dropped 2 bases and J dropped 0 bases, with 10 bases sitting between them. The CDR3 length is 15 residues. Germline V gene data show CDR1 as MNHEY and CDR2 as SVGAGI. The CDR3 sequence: CASSYGQSLNTEAFF. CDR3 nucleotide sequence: TGTGCCAGCAGTTACGGACAATCCCTGAACACTGAAGCTTTCTTT.